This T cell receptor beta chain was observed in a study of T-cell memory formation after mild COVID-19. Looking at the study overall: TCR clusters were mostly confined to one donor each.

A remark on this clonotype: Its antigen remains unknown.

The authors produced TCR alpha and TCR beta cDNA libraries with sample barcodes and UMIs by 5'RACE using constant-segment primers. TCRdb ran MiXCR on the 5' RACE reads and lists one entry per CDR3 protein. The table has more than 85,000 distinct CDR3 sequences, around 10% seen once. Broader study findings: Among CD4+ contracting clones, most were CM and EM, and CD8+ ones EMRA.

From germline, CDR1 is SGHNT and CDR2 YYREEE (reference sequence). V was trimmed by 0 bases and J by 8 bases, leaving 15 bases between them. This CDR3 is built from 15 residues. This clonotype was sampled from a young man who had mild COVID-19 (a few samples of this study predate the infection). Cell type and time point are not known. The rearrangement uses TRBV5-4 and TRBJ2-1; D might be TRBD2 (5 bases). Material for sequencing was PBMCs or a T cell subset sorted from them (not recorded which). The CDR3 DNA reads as TGTGCCAGCAGCTTGGTAATCGGAGCGCGGGATGAGCAGTTCTTC. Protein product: CASSLVIGARDEQFF.